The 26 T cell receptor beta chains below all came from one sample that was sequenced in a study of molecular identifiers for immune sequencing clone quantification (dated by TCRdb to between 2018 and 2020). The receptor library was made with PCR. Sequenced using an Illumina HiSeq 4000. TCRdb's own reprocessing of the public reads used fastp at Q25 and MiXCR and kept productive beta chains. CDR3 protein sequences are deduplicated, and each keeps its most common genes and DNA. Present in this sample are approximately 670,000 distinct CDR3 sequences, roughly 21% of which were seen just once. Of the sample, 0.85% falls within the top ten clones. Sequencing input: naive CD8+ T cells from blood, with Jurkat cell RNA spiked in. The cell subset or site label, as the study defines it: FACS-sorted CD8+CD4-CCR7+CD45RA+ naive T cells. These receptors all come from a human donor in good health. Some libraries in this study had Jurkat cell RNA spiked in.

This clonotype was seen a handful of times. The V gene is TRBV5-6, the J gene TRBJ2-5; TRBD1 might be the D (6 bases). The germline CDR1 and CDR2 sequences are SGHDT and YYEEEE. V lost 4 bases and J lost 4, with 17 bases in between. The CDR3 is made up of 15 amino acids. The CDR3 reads CASSPAGVRGETQYF. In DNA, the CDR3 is TGTGCCAGCAGCCCGGCAGGGGTGAGGGGAGAGACCCAGTACTTC.

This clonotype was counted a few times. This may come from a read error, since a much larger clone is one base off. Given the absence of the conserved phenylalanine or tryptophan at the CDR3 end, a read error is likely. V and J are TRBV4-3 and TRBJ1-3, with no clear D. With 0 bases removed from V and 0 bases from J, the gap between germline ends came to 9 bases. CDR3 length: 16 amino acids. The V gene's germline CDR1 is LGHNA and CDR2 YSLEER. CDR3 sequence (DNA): TGCGCCAGCAGCCAAGATGACGGCGTCTCTGGAAACACCATATATCTT. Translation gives CASSQDDGVSGNTIYL.

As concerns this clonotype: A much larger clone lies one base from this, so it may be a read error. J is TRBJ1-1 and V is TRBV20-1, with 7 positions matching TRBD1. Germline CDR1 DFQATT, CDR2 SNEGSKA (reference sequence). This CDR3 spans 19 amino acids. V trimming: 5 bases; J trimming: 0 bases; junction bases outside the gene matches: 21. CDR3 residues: CSADFRNRGVWDMNTEAFF. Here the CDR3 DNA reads TGCAGTGCTGATTTCCGGAACAGGGGCGTCTGGGACATGAACACTGAAGCTTTCTTT.

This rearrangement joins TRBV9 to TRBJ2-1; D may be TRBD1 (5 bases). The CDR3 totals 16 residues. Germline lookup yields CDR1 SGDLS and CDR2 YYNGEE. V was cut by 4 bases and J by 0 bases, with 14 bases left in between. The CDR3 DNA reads TGTGCCAGCAGCTCCCGACAGCAGAGCTCCTACAATGAGCAGTTCTTC. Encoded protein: CASSSRQQSSYNEQFF.

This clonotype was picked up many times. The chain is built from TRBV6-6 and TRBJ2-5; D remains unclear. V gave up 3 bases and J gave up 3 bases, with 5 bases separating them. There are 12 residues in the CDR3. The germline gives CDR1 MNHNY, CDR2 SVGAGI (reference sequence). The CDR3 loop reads CASSYLKETQYF. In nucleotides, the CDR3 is TGTGCCAGCAGTTATTTAAAAGAGACCCAGTACTTC.

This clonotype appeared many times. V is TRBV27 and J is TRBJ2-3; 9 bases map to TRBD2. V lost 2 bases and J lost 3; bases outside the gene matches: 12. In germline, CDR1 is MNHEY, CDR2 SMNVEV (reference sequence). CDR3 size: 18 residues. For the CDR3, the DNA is TGTGCCAGCAGTTTAGACGGCGGGGGGGCTGGGCTGACAGATACGCAGTATTTT. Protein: CASSLDGGGAGLTDTQYF.

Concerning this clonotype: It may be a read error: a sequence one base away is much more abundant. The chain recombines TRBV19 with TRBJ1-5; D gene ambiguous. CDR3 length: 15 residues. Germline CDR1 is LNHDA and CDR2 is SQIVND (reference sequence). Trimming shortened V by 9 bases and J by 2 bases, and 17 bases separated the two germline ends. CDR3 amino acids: CASRIGSRGNQPQHF. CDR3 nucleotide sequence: TGTGCCAGCCGAATTGGATCAAGGGGCAATCAGCCCCAGCATTTT.

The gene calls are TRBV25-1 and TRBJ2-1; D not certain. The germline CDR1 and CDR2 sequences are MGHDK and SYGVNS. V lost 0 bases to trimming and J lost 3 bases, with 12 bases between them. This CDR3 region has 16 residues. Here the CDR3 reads CASSEYADQFYNEQFF. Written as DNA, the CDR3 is TGTGCCAGCAGTGAATATGCAGACCAGTTCTACAATGAGCAGTTCTTC.

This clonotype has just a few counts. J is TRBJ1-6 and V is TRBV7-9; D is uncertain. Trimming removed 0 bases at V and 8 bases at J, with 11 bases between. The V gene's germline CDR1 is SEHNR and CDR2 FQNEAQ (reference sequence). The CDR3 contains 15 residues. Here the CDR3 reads CASSLARKRDSPLHF. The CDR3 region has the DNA TGTGCCAGCAGCTTAGCACGTAAAAGGGATTCACCCCTCCACTTT.

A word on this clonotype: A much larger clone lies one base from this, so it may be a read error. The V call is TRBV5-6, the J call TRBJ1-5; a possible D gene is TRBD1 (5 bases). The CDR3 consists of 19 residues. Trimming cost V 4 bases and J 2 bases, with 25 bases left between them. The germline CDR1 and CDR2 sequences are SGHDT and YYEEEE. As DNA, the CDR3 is TGTGCCAGCAGCCAGGGCCGAGGGGCAGGGACGTTGGGCAATCAGCCCCAGCATTTT. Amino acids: CASSQGRGAGTLGNQPQHF.

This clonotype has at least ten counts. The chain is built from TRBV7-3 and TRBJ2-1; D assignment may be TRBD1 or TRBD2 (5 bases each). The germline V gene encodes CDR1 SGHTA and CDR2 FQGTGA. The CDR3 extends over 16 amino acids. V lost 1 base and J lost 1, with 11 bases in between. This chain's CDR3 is CASSLRGTLSYNEQFF. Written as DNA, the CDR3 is TGTGCCAGCAGCTTAAGAGGGACCCTTTCCTACAATGAGCAGTTCTTC.

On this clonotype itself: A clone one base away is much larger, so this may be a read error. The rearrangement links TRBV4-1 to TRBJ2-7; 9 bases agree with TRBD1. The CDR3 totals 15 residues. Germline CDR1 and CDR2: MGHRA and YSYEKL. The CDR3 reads CASGQAGTGPYEQYF. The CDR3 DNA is TGCGCCAGCGGCCAAGCCGGGACAGGGCCCTACGAGCAGTACTTC.

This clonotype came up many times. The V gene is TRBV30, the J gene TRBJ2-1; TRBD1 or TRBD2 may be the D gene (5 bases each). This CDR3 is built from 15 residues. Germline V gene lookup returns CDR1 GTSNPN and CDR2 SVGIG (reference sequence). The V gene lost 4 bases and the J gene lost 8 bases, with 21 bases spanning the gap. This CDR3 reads CAWNPPGLAAYEQFF. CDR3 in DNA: TGTGCCTGGAACCCACCGGGGCTAGCCGCATATGAGCAGTTCTTC.

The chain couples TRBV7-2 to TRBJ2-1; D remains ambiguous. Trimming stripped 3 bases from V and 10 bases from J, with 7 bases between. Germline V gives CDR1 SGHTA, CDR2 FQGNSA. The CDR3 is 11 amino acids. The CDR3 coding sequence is TGTGCCAGCAGCTTCAGCTACGAGCAGTTCTTC. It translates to CASSFSYEQFF.

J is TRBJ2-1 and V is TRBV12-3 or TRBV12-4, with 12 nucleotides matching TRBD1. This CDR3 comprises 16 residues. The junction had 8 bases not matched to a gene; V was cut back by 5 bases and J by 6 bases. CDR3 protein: CASSGVGTGGPNEQFF. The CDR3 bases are TGTGCCAGCAGTGGAGTTGGGACAGGGGGCCCCAATGAGCAGTTCTTC.

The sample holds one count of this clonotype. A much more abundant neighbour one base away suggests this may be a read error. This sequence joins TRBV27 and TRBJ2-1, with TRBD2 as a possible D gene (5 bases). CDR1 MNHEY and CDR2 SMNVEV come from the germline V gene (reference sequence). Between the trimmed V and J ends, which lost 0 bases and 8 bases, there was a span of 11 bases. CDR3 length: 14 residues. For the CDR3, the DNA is TGTGCCAGCAGTTTATCGGGAGAATACGATGAGCAGTTCTTC. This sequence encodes CASSLSGEYDEQFF.

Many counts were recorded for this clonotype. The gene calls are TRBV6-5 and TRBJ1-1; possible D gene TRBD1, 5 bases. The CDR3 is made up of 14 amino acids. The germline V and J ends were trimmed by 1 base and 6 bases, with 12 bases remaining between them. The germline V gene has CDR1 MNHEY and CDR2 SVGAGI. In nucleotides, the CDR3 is TGTGCCAGCAGTTACTTTACGGTGGGGGCTGAAGCTTTCTTT. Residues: CASSYFTVGAEAFF.

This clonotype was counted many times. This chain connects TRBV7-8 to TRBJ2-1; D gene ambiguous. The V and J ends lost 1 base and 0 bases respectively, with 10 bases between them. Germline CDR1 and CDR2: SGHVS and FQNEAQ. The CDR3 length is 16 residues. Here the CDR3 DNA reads TGTGCCAGCAGCTTAGATGCAGCCAGCTCCTACAATGAGCAGTTCTTC. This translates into CASSLDAASSYNEQFF.

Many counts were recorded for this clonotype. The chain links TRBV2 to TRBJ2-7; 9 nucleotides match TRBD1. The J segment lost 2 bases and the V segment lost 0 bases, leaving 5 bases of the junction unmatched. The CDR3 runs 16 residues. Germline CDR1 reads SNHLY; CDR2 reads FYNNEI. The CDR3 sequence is CASSEAARTGAYEQYF. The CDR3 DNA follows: TGTGCCAGCAGTGAAGCGGCCCGGACAGGGGCCTACGAGCAGTACTTC.

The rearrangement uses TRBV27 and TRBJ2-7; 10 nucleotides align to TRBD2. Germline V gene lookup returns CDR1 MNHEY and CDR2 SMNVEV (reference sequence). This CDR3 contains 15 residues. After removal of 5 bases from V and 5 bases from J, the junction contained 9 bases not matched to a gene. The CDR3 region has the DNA TGTGCCAGCAGTGATTTAGCGGGAGGTTTGGACGAGCAGTACTTC. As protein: CASSDLAGGLDEQYF.

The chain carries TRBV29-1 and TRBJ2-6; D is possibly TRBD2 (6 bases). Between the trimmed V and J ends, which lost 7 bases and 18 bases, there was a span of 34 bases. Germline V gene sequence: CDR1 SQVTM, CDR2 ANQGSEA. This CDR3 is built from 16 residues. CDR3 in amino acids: CSALPGTGSGANVTTF. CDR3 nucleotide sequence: TGCAGCGCCCTTCCCGGGACTGGCTCTGGGGCCAACGTCACGACTTTC.

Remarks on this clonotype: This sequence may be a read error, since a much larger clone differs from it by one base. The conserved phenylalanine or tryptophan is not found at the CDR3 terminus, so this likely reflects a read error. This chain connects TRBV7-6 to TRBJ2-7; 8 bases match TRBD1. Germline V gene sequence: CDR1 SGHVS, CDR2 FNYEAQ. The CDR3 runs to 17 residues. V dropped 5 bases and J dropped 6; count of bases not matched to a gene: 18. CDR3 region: CASSENPSRDRSGEQYS. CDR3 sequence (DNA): TGTGCCAGCAGCGAAAATCCCTCCCGGGACAGGAGTGGCGAGCAGTACTCC.

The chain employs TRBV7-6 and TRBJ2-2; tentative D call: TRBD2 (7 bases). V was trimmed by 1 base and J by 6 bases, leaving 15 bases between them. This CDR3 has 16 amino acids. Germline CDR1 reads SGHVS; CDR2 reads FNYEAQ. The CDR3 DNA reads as TGTGCCAGCAGCTTAGGAGGGGGGGCTCTTGCCGGGGAGCTGTTTTTT. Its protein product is CASSLGGGALAGELFF.

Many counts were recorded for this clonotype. The CDR3, as DNA: TGTGCCAGCAGTCGTGGGCTCAATCAGCCCCAGCATTTT. Translating it yields CASSRGLNQPQHF. This chain joins TRBV6-5 and TRBJ1-5; no definite D call. The CDR3 extends over 13 amino acids. Germline V gene sequence: CDR1 MNHEY, CDR2 SVGAGI. The germline V and J ends were trimmed by 5 bases and 3 bases, with 8 bases remaining between them.

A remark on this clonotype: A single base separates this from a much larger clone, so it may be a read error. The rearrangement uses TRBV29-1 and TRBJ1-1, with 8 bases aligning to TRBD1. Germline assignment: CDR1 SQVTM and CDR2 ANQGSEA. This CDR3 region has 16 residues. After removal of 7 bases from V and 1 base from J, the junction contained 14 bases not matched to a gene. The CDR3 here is CSAGPLQGEGNTEAFF. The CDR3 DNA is TGCAGCGCTGGGCCGTTACAGGGGGAGGGGAACACTGAAGCTTTCTTT.

The CDR3 is CASSPTDRGLGRINYGYTF. CDR3 nucleotide sequence: TGTGCCAGCAGCCCCACGGACAGGGGTTTGGGCCGAATTAACTATGGCTACACCTTC. V is TRBV9 and J is TRBJ1-2; TRBD1 matches at 9 bases. The CDR3 contains 19 residues. Germline V gives CDR1 SGDLS, CDR2 YYNGEE. The V segment lost 4 bases and the J segment 1 base; nucleotides outside the gene matches: 17.